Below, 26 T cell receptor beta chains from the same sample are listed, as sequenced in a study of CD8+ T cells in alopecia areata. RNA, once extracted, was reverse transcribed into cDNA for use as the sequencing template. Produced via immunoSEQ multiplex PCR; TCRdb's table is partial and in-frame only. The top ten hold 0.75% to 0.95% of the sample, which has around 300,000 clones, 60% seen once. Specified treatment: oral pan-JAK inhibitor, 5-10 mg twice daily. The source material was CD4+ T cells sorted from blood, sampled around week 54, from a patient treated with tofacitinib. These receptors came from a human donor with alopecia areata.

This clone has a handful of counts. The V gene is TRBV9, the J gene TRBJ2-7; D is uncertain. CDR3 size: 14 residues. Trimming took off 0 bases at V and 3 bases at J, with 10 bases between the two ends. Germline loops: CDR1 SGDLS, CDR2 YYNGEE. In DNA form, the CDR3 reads TGTGCCAGCAGCGTAGCTTCAGATTACTACGAGCAGTACTTC. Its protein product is CASSVASDYYEQYF.

Written as DNA, the CDR3 is TGCGCCAGCAGCCCAAGAAGGGGTTTCACTGAAGCTTTCTTT. Its protein is CASSPRRGFTEAFF. This sequence joins TRBV4-1 and TRBJ1-1, with a possible D match to TRBD1 (5 bases). Trimming left V 4 bases short and J 4 bases short, with 13 bases between. CDR1 is MGHRA and CDR2 is YSYEKL in the germline V gene. The CDR3 is 14 residues long.

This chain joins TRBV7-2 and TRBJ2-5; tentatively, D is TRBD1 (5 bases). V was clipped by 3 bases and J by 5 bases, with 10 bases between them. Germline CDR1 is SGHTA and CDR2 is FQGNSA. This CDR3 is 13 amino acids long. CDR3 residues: CASSFWAGETQYF. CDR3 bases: TGTGCCAGCAGCTTTTGGGCAGGGGAGACCCAGTACTTC.

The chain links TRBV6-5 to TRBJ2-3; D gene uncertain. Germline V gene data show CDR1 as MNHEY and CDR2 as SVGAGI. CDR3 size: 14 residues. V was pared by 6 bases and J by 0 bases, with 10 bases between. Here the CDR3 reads CASRATSSTDTQYF. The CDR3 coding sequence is TGTGCCAGCAGGGCCACCTCTAGCACAGATACGCAGTATTTT.

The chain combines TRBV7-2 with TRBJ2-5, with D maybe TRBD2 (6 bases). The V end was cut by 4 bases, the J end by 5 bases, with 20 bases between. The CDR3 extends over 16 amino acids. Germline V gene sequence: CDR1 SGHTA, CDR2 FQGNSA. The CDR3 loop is CASSSSPGLLDETQYF. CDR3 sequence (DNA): TGTGCCAGCAGCTCATCACCGGGACTCCTCGATGAGACCCAGTACTTC. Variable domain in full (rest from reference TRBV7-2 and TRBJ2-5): GAGVSQSPSNKVTEKGKDVELRCDPISGHTALYWYRQSLGQGLEFLIYFQGNSAPDKSGLPSDRFSAERTGGSVSTLTIQRTQQEDSAVYLCASSSSPGLLDETQYFGPGTRLLVL.

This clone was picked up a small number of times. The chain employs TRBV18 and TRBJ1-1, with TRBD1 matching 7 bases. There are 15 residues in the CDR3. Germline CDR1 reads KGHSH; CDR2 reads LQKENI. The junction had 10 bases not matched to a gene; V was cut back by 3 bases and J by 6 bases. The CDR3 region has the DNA TGTGCCAGCTCACCCTTACAGGGGAAAGGGTCTGAAGCTTTCTTT. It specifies CASSPLQGKGSEAFF.

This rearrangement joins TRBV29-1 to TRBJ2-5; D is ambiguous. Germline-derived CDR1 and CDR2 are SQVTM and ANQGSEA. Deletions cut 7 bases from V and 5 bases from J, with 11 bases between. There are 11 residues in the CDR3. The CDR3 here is CSAARTETQYF. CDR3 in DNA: TGCAGCGCGGCTAGAACGGAGACCCAGTACTTC.

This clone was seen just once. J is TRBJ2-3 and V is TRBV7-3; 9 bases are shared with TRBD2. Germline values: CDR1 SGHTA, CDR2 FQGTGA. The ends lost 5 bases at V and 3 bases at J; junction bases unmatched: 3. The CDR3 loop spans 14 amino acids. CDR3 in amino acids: CASSLAGHTDTQYF. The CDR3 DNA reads TGTGCCAGCAGCCTAGCGGGACATACAGATACGCAGTATTTT.

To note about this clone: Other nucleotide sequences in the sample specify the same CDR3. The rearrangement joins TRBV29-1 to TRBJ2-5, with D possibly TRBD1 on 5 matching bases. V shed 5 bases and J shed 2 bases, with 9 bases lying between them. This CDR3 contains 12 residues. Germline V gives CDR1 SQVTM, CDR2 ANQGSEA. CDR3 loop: CSVRRGQETQYF. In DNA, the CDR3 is TGCAGCGTTAGAAGGGGACAAGAGACCCAGTACTTC.

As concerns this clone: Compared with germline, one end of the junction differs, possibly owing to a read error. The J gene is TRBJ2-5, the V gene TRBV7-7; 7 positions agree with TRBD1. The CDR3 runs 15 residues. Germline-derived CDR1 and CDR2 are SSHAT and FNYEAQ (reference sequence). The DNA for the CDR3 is TGTGCTAGCAGCTACTCCCGGGACAGCAGAGAGACCCAGTACTTC. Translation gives CASSYSRDSRETQYF.

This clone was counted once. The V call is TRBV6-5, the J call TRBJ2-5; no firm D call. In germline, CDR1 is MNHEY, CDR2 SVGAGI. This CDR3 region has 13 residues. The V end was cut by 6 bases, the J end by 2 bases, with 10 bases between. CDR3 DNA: TGTGCCAGCAGCCTCACATATCAAGAGACCCAGTACTTC. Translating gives CASSLTYQETQYF.

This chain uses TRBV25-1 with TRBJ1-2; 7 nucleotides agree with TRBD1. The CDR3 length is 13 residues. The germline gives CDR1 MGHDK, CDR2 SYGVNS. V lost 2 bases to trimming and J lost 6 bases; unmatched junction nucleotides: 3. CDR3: CASSEPGGNGYTF. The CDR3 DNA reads TGTGCCAGCAGTGAACCAGGGGGAAATGGCTACACCTTC.

The CDR3 sequence is CASSYSTGRQETQYF. The CDR3 nucleotides read TGTGCCAGCAGTTACTCGACGGGACGCCAAGAGACCCAGTACTTC. The chain recombines TRBV6-6 with TRBJ2-5; TRBD1 or TRBD2 may be the D gene (5 bases each). V lost 0 bases and J 1 base, leaving 9 bases between the germline ends. The germline CDR1 and CDR2 sequences are MNHNY and SVGAGI (reference sequence). The CDR3 is 15 residues long.

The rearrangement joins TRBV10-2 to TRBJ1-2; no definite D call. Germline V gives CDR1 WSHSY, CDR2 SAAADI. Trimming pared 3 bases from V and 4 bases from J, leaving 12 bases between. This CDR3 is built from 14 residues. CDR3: CASSDLSGGYGYTF. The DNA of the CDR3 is TGCGCCAGCAGTGACTTGTCCGGCGGCTATGGCTACACCTTC.

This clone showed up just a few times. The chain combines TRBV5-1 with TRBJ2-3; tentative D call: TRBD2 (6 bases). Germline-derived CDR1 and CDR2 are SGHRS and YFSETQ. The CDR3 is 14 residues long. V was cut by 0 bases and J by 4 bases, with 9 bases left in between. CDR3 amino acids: CASSLERRADTQYF. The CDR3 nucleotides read TGCGCCAGCAGCTTGGAGAGGAGGGCAGATACGCAGTATTTT.

As DNA, the CDR3 is TGTGCCTGGAGCTCATGGGGTGCGGACACTGAAGCTTTCTTT. It codes for CAWSSWGADTEAFF. The genes are TRBV30 and TRBJ1-1; unclear D gene. The germline V gene has CDR1 GTSNPN and CDR2 SVGIG (reference sequence). Deletions cut 3 bases from V and 3 bases from J, with 14 bases between. The CDR3 spans 14 residues.

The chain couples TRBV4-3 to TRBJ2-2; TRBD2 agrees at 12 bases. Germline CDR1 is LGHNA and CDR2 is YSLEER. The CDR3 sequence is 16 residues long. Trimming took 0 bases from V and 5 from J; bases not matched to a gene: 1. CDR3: CASSQETSGGTGELFF. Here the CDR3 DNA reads TGCGCCAGCAGCCAAGAAACTAGCGGGGGGACCGGGGAGCTGTTTTTT.

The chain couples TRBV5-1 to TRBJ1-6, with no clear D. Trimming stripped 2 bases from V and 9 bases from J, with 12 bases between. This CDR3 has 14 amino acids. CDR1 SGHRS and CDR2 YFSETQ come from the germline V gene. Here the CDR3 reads CASSLSKTSSPLHF. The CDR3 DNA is TGCGCCAGCAGCTTAAGCAAAACAAGTTCACCCCTCCACTTT. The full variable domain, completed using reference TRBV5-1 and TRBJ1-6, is KAGVTQTPRYLIKTRGQQVTLSCSPISGHRSVSWYQQTPGQGLQFLFEYFSETQRNKGNFPGRFSGRQFSNSRSEMNVSTLELGDSALYLCASSLSKTSSPLHFGNGTRLTVT.

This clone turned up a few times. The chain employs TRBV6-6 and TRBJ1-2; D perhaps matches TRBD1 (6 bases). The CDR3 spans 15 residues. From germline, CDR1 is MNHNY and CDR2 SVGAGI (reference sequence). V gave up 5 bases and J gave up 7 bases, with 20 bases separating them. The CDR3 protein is CASSPSRGRLVGYTF. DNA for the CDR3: TGTGCCAGCAGTCCATCCCGGGGGCGCCTTGTTGGCTACACCTTC.

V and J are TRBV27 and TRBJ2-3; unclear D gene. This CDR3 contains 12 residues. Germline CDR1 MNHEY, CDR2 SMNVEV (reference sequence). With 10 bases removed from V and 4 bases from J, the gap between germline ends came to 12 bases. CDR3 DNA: TGTGCCACCCACTCCATCTCAGATACGCAGTATTTT. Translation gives CATHSISDTQYF.

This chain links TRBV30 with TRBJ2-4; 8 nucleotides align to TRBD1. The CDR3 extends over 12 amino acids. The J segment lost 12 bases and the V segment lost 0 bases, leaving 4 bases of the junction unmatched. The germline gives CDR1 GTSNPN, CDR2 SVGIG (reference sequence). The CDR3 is CAWSVGTGHQYF. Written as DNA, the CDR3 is TGTGCCTGGAGTGTAGGGACAGGTCATCAGTACTTC.

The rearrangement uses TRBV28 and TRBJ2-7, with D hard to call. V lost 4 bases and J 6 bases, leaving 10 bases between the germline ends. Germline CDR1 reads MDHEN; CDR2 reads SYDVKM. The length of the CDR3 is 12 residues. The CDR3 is CASSSASPEQYF. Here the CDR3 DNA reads TGTGCCAGCAGTTCGGCTTCTCCCGAGCAGTACTTC.

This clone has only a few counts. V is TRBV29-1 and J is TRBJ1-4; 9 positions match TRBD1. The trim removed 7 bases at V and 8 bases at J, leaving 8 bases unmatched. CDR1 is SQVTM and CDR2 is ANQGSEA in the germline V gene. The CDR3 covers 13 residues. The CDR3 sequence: CSATGQGGEKLFF. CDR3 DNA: TGCAGCGCCACGGGACAGGGCGGAGAAAAACTGTTTTTT.

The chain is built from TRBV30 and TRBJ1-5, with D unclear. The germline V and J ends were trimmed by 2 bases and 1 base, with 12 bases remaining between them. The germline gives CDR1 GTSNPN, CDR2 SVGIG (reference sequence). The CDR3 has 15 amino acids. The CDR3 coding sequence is TGTGCCTGGAGTCCCGGCACGGTGAGCAATCAGCCCCAGCATTTT. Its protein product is CAWSPGTVSNQPQHF.

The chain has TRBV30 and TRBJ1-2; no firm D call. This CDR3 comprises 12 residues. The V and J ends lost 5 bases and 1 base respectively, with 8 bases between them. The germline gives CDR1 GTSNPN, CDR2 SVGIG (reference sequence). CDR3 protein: CAWRHSNYGYTF. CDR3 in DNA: TGTGCCTGGCGGCACAGTAACTATGGCTACACCTTC.

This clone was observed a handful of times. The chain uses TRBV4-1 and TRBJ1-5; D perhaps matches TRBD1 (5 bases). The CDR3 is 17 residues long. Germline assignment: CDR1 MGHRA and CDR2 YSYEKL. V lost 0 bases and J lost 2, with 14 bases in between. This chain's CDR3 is CASSQEGWGIGNQPQHF. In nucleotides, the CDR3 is TGCGCCAGCAGCCAAGAGGGATGGGGGATTGGCAATCAGCCCCAGCATTTT.